This entry features one T cell receptor beta chain sequence. The antigen is undetermined. The data originate from a study of T cell repertoires in cytomegalovirus infection. Study-level points and caveats: HLA-C-restricted CMV clonotypes gave the most frequent clonotype in two of eight donors.

Each CDR3 protein is one row after TCRdb ran MiXCR on the reads. The table includes about 830,000 distinct CDR3 sequences, around a third detected once. CDR1 is SEHNR and CDR2 is FQNEAQ in the germline V gene (reference sequence). The CDR3 covers 14 residues. Trimming removed 2 bases at V and 0 bases at J, with 5 bases between. The V call is TRBV7-9, the J call TRBJ1-3; D remains ambiguous. The input for sequencing was cultured CD8+ T cells from PBMCs, taken from culture after CMV antigen stimulation. The receptor was isolated from a human donor in good health (CMV status not recorded). Some clones in this sample may be carry-over from other donors' samples. The CDR3 nucleotides read TGTGCCAGCAGCTTACAGGTCTCTGGAAACACCATATATTTT. Protein: CASSLQVSGNTIYF.